These T cell receptor beta chains were read from a single sample in a study of cytomegalovirus exposure and HLA in healthy donors. Method: immunoSEQ multiplex PCR; TCRdb's copy keeps in-frame clones and lacks some. The sample lists approximately 200,000 clones, roughly 80% occurring once. Sequenced: PBMCs. These receptors were obtained from a man between 18 and 35 years old in good health and CMV-seropositive. Both conserved end residues are part of each CDR3. The order of the fields is V gene, CDR3 length, D gene, J gene, clone size, CDR3 protein, CDR3 DNA. A D gene is named only where the DNA matches it firmly. A clone size is listed for some rows: how often the clone was seen (once, few, many), or a class if it is expanded.

v_call: TRBV7-9; cdr3_length: 15; d_call: TRBD2; j_call: TRBJ2-7; clone_size: .; cdr3_aa: CASNPGLAVTYEQYF; cdr3_nt: TGTGCCAGCAACCCGGGACTAGCGGTCACCTACGAGCAGTACTTC
v_call: TRBV7-2; cdr3_length: 16; d_call: .; j_call: TRBJ2-1; clone_size: .; cdr3_aa: CASSPRAGIWNNEQFF; cdr3_nt: TGTGCCAGCAGCCCCAGGGCGGGGATTTGGAACAATGAGCAGTTCTTC
v_call: TRBV11-3; cdr3_length: 16; d_call: TRBD2; j_call: TRBJ2-2; clone_size: .; cdr3_aa: CASSLVLAGVVGELFF; cdr3_nt: TGTGCCAGCAGCTTAGTTCTAGCGGGAGTGGTCGGGGAGCTGTTTTTT
v_call: TRBV12-5; cdr3_length: 12; d_call: .; j_call: TRBJ1-2; clone_size: .; cdr3_aa: CARAGDRYGYTF; cdr3_nt: TGTGCTAGAGCGGGGGACCGCTATGGCTACACCTTC
v_call: TRBV9; cdr3_length: 14; d_call: TRBD1; j_call: TRBJ1-5; clone_size: .; cdr3_aa: CASSRTGNNQPQHF; cdr3_nt: TGTGCCAGCAGCAGGACAGGGAACAATCAGCCCCAGCATTTT
v_call: TRBV4-3; cdr3_length: 15; d_call: .; j_call: TRBJ1-4; clone_size: .; cdr3_aa: CASSQVGGKFEKLFF; cdr3_nt: TGCGCCAGCAGCCAAGTAGGAGGGAAGTTTGAAAAACTGTTTTTT
v_call: TRBV5-1; cdr3_length: 13; d_call: .; j_call: TRBJ2-5; clone_size: .; cdr3_aa: CASSALNQETQYF; cdr3_nt: TGCGCCAGCAGCGCGCTTAACCAAGAGACCCAGTACTTC
v_call: TRBV25-1; cdr3_length: 14; d_call: TRBD2; j_call: TRBJ2-5; clone_size: few; cdr3_aa: CASSKAGFGETQYF; cdr3_nt: TGTGCCAGCTCAAAAGCGGGGTTTGGAGAGACCCAGTACTTC
v_call: TRBV19; cdr3_length: 18; d_call: .; j_call: TRBJ2-4; clone_size: .; cdr3_aa: CASSIGKVWGLAKNIQYF; cdr3_nt: TGTGCCAGTAGTATCGGGAAAGTGTGGGGTCTAGCCAAAAACATTCAGTACTTC
v_call: TRBV5-1; cdr3_length: 14; d_call: TRBD1; j_call: TRBJ2-7; clone_size: .; cdr3_aa: CASSRDRGTYEQYF; cdr3_nt: TGCGCCAGCAGCCGCGACAGGGGAACCTACGAGCAGTACTTC
v_call: TRBV5-1; cdr3_length: 17; d_call: TRBD2; j_call: TRBJ2-2; clone_size: .; cdr3_aa: CASSFAPPGLAVGELFF; cdr3_nt: TGCGCCAGCAGCTTCGCCCCCCCGGGACTAGCAGTGGGGGAGCTGTTTTTT
v_call: TRBV6-5; cdr3_length: 12; d_call: .; j_call: TRBJ2-7; clone_size: few; cdr3_aa: CASSLVFHEQYF; cdr3_nt: TGTGCCAGTTCATTAGTCTTCCACGAGCAGTACTTC
v_call: TRBV9; cdr3_length: 14; d_call: .; j_call: TRBJ1-1; clone_size: .; cdr3_aa: CASSVGGRGTEAFF; cdr3_nt: TGTGCCAGCAGCGTGGGGGGGCGCGGGACTGAAGCTTTCTTT
v_call: TRBV5-4; cdr3_length: 15; d_call: TRBD2; j_call: TRBJ2-7; clone_size: .; cdr3_aa: CASSPGGSLSYEQYF; cdr3_nt: TGTGCCAGCAGCCCGGGCGGGAGTCTCTCCTACGAGCAGTACTTC
v_call: TRBV6-1; cdr3_length: 16; d_call: .; j_call: TRBJ1-2; clone_size: .; cdr3_aa: CASSGSWGARDYGYTF; cdr3_nt: TGTGCCAGCAGTGGGTCGTGGGGCGCTCGCGACTATGGCTACACCTTC
v_call: TRBV18; cdr3_length: 16; d_call: TRBD1; j_call: TRBJ1-3; clone_size: .; cdr3_aa: CASSPSGQNFGNTIYF; cdr3_nt: TGTGCCAGCTCACCCTCGGGACAGAACTTTGGAAACACCATATATTTT
v_call: TRBV28; cdr3_length: 14; d_call: .; j_call: TRBJ1-3; clone_size: .; cdr3_aa: CASSLSSSGNTIYF; cdr3_nt: TGTGCCAGCAGTTTATCCTCCTCTGGAAACACCATATATTTT
v_call: TRBV28; cdr3_length: 17; d_call: TRBD1; j_call: TRBJ2-7; clone_size: .; cdr3_aa: CASSPSGTGVEKYEQYF; cdr3_nt: TGTGCCAGCAGCCCTTCCGGGACAGGGGTTGAGAAGTACGAGCAGTACTTC
v_call: TRBV27; cdr3_length: 17; d_call: TRBD1; j_call: TRBJ2-6; clone_size: once; cdr3_aa: CASSAGTGVAGANVLTF; cdr3_nt: TGTGCCAGCAGCGCCGGGACAGGGGTCGCCGGGGCCAACGTCCTGACTTTC
v_call: TRBV9; cdr3_length: 18; d_call: TRBD1; j_call: TRBJ1-2; clone_size: .; cdr3_aa: CASSVGLWGQEDLYGYTF; cdr3_nt: TGTGCCAGCAGCGTAGGGCTGTGGGGACAGGAGGACCTCTATGGCTACACCTTC
v_call: TRBV5-1; cdr3_length: 13; d_call: .; j_call: TRBJ1-2; clone_size: once; cdr3_aa: CASRLSRPYGYTF; cdr3_nt: TGCGCCAGCCGTTTAAGCAGGCCCTATGGCTACACCTTC
v_call: TRBV25-1; cdr3_length: 14; d_call: .; j_call: TRBJ1-2; clone_size: .; cdr3_aa: CASSESQQGGGYTF; cdr3_nt: TGTGCCAGCAGTGAATCCCAACAGGGTGGCGGCTACACCTTC
v_call: TRBV5-6; cdr3_length: 18; d_call: TRBD2; j_call: TRBJ2-1; clone_size: .; cdr3_aa: CASSLYPGLAGEGDEQFF; cdr3_nt: TGTGCCAGCAGCTTATACCCGGGACTAGCGGGAGAAGGCGATGAGCAGTTCTTC
v_call: TRBV7-2; cdr3_length: 12; d_call: .; j_call: TRBJ2-1; clone_size: .; cdr3_aa: CASSPTGWEQFF; cdr3_nt: TGTGCCAGCAGCCCAACAGGGTGGGAGCAGTTCTTC
v_call: TRBV2; cdr3_length: 16; d_call: .; j_call: TRBJ1-5; clone_size: .; cdr3_aa: CASSEDVGASNQPQHF; cdr3_nt: TGTGCCAGCAGTGAAGATGTGGGGGCTAGCAATCAGCCCCAGCATTTT
v_call: TRBV7-3; cdr3_length: 17; d_call: .; j_call: TRBJ2-1; clone_size: .; cdr3_aa: CASSLGPSGVAGNEQFF; cdr3_nt: TGTGCCAGCAGCTTAGGGCCTTCAGGGGTGGCTGGCAATGAGCAGTTCTTC
v_call: TRBV6-7; cdr3_length: 16; d_call: .; j_call: TRBJ2-7; clone_size: .; cdr3_aa: CASSYYLAGHPYEQYF; cdr3_nt: TGTGCCAGCAGCTACTATCTTGCAGGGCACCCCTACGAGCAGTACTTC
v_call: TRBV2; cdr3_length: 14; d_call: .; j_call: TRBJ2-1; clone_size: .; cdr3_aa: CASSVARDSDEQFF; cdr3_nt: TGTGCCAGCAGTGTGGCGCGGGATAGCGATGAGCAGTTCTTC
v_call: TRBV7-2; cdr3_length: 16; d_call: TRBD2; j_call: TRBJ2-7; clone_size: .; cdr3_aa: CASSYISGTSGREQYF; cdr3_nt: TGTGCCAGCAGCTATATATCAGGGACTAGCGGGAGGGAGCAGTACTTC
v_call: TRBV2; cdr3_length: 11; d_call: .; j_call: TRBJ1-1; clone_size: .; cdr3_aa: CASSVLTEAFF; cdr3_nt: TGTGCCAGCAGCGTACTTACTGAAGCTTTCTTT
v_call: TRBV7-2; cdr3_length: 14; d_call: TRBD1; j_call: TRBJ2-5; clone_size: few; cdr3_aa: CASSRRTGEETQYF; cdr3_nt: TGTGCCAGCAGCCGCCGGACAGGGGAAGAGACCCAGTACTTC
v_call: TRBV6-6; cdr3_length: 15; d_call: .; j_call: TRBJ2-7; clone_size: once; cdr3_aa: CASSYLQAGRDEQYF; cdr3_nt: TGTGCCAGCAGTTACCTGCAGGCGGGGCGCGACGAGCAGTACTTC
v_call: TRBV5-1; cdr3_length: 12; d_call: .; j_call: TRBJ2-5; clone_size: .; cdr3_aa: CASYSTPGLEYF; cdr3_nt: TGCGCCAGCTACTCCACCCCGGGACTGGAGTACTTC
v_call: TRBV2; cdr3_length: 15; d_call: .; j_call: TRBJ2-7; clone_size: .; cdr3_aa: CASSERAGIDYEQYF; cdr3_nt: TGTGCCAGCAGTGAGCGTGCGGGGATCGACTACGAGCAGTACTTC
v_call: TRBV15; cdr3_length: 15; d_call: TRBD1; j_call: TRBJ2-2; clone_size: .; cdr3_aa: CATSGGQGVTGELFF; cdr3_nt: TGTGCCACCAGCGGGGGACAGGGGGTTACCGGGGAGCTGTTTTTT
v_call: TRBV28; cdr3_length: 16; d_call: TRBD1; j_call: TRBJ2-1; clone_size: .; cdr3_aa: CASSQRTGGVYNEQFF; cdr3_nt: TGTGCCAGCAGTCAAAGGACAGGGGGCGTATACAATGAGCAGTTCTTC
v_call: TRBV29-1; cdr3_length: 14; d_call: .; j_call: TRBJ2-1; clone_size: once; cdr3_aa: CSVEGQGIYNEQFF; cdr3_nt: TGCAGCGTCGAGGGGCAGGGGATCTACAATGAGCAGTTCTTC
v_call: TRBV9; cdr3_length: 12; d_call: .; j_call: TRBJ2-1; clone_size: once; cdr3_aa: CASGRELNEQFF; cdr3_nt: TGTGCCAGCGGCCGGGAGCTCAATGAGCAGTTCTTC
v_call: TRBV15; cdr3_length: 14; d_call: TRBD2; j_call: TRBJ2-1; clone_size: .; cdr3_aa: CATSRVGLADEQFF; cdr3_nt: TGTGCCACCAGCAGAGTTGGACTAGCAGATGAGCAGTTCTTC
v_call: TRBV7-2; cdr3_length: 15; d_call: TRBD1; j_call: TRBJ1-3; clone_size: .; cdr3_aa: CASSPTGGWRNTIYF; cdr3_nt: TGTGCCAGCAGTCCGACAGGGGGCTGGAGAAACACCATATATTTT
v_call: TRBV6-5; cdr3_length: 15; d_call: .; j_call: TRBJ2-7; clone_size: .; cdr3_aa: CASSYSTQRIYEQYF; cdr3_nt: TGTGCCAGCAGTTACTCGACCCAGCGGATATACGAGCAGTACTTC
v_call: TRBV18; cdr3_length: 13; d_call: .; j_call: TRBJ2-7; clone_size: .; cdr3_aa: CASSPEVTYEQYF; cdr3_nt: TGTGCCAGCTCCCCGGAGGTGACCTACGAGCAGTACTTC
v_call: TRBV11-1; cdr3_length: 16; d_call: TRBD1; j_call: TRBJ2-1; clone_size: .; cdr3_aa: CASSLPDRGVHNEQFF; cdr3_nt: TGTGCCAGCAGCTTACCCGACAGGGGAGTCCACAATGAGCAGTTCTTC
v_call: TRBV7-3; cdr3_length: 15; d_call: TRBD1; j_call: TRBJ2-7; clone_size: once; cdr3_aa: CASSGPGQGGYEQYF; cdr3_nt: TGTGCCAGCAGCGGACCGGGACAGGGAGGCTACGAGCAGTACTTC
v_call: TRBV6-5; cdr3_length: 15; d_call: .; j_call: TRBJ1-1; clone_size: .; cdr3_aa: CASSSLSDGDTEAFF; cdr3_nt: TGTGCCAGCAGTTCCCTATCTGACGGGGACACTGAAGCTTTCTTT
v_call: TRBV6-6; cdr3_length: 14; d_call: .; j_call: TRBJ1-1; clone_size: .; cdr3_aa: CASSYSGLNTEAFF; cdr3_nt: TGTGCCAGCAGTTACTCGGGCCTGAACACTGAAGCTTTCTTT
v_call: TRBV27; cdr3_length: 14; d_call: TRBD1; j_call: TRBJ2-3; clone_size: once; cdr3_aa: CASSLARGTDTQYF; cdr3_nt: TGTGCCAGCAGTTTAGCCAGGGGGACAGATACGCAGTATTTT
v_call: TRBV23-1; cdr3_length: 16; d_call: .; j_call: TRBJ2-2; clone_size: .; cdr3_aa: CASSLSAGPNTGELFF; cdr3_nt: TGCGCCAGCAGCCTAAGCGCAGGGCCGAACACCGGGGAGCTGTTTTTT
v_call: TRBV4-1; cdr3_length: 14; d_call: TRBD1; j_call: TRBJ1-4; clone_size: .; cdr3_aa: CASSLRDRPEKLFF; cdr3_nt: TGCGCCAGCAGCCTACGGGACAGGCCCGAAAAACTGTTTTTT
v_call: TRBV28; cdr3_length: 14; d_call: .; j_call: TRBJ1-2; clone_size: .; cdr3_aa: CASRVGGSSYVYTF; cdr3_nt: TGTGCCAGCAGGGTCGGAGGTTCCTCTTACGTCTACACCTTC
v_call: TRBV4-3; cdr3_length: 17; d_call: .; j_call: TRBJ1-2; clone_size: .; cdr3_aa: CASSQEEQTVAAGGYTF; cdr3_nt: TGCGCCAGCAGCCAAGAAGAACAGACGGTGGCGGCGGGCGGCTACACCTTC
v_call: TRBV7-2; cdr3_length: 13; d_call: .; j_call: TRBJ1-5; clone_size: once; cdr3_aa: CASSLGPNQPQHF; cdr3_nt: TGTGCCAGCAGCTTAGGGCCAAATCAGCCCCAGCATTTT
v_call: TRBV28; cdr3_length: 11; d_call: .; j_call: TRBJ2-1; clone_size: once; cdr3_aa: CASSFAREQFF; cdr3_nt: TGTGCCAGCAGTTTCGCCAGAGAGCAGTTCTTC
v_call: TRBV7-2; cdr3_length: 13; d_call: .; j_call: TRBJ1-4; clone_size: .; cdr3_aa: CASSLSGTGPLFF; cdr3_nt: TGTGCCAGCAGCTTAAGTGGTACAGGTCCGCTGTTTTTT
v_call: TRBV7-6; cdr3_length: 16; d_call: TRBD2; j_call: TRBJ2-2; clone_size: .; cdr3_aa: CASSSLSGRRTGELFF; cdr3_nt: TGTGCCAGCAGCTCCCTTAGCGGGAGGCGGACCGGGGAGCTGTTTTTT
v_call: TRBV13; cdr3_length: 13; d_call: .; j_call: TRBJ1-1; clone_size: .; cdr3_aa: CASSLEQNTEAFF; cdr3_nt: TGTGCCAGCAGCTTAGAACAAAACACTGAAGCTTTCTTT
v_call: TRBV15; cdr3_length: 15; d_call: .; j_call: TRBJ1-1; clone_size: .; cdr3_aa: CATSRDRGTNTEAFF; cdr3_nt: TGTGCCACCAGCAGAGATAGGGGGACGAACACTGAAGCTTTCTTT
v_call: TRBV7-9; cdr3_length: 15; d_call: TRBD2; j_call: TRBJ2-1; clone_size: .; cdr3_aa: CASSLWRAGLNEQFF; cdr3_nt: TGTGCCAGCAGCTTATGGCGAGCGGGATTGAATGAGCAGTTCTTC
v_call: TRBV5-5; cdr3_length: 15; d_call: .; j_call: TRBJ2-1; clone_size: .; cdr3_aa: CASSWDSYSYNEQFF; cdr3_nt: TGTGCCAGCAGCTGGGACTCTTACTCCTACAATGAGCAGTTCTTC